The present TCR beta chain was sequenced within a study of T cell responses to AZD1222 COVID-19 vaccine. Study results and limitations: Nearly half of the spike-specific TCRs reportedly recognize variant regions that carry no mutations. Just 5 to 7 AZD1222 recipients were seropositive at baseline. Sampling that yielded the repertoires occurred only after the peak T cell response. White British ancestry dominated among donors, who included more females, and clonal diversity was possibly underestimated.

The CDR3 totals 15 residues. Germline V CDR1 and CDR2: MNHNY, SVGAGI (reference sequence). V was pared by 6 bases and J by 6 bases, with 5 bases of the junction left unmatched. On this clone itself: Its antigen is currently unknown.

Clones were sequenced by immunoSEQ multiplex PCR, and TCRdb holds only the in-frame ones, with some missing. The sample includes about 160,000 clones, 94% of them seen just once. The sequence was collected from an adult who received the AZD1222 COVID-19 vaccine. Here the sequenced sample was peripheral blood, taken 28 days after the second AZD1222 dose. The chain couples TRBV6-6 to TRBJ2-2; 12 positions match TRBD2. CDR3 DNA sequence: TGTGCCAGCAGGCGGACTAGCGGGAATGCCGGGGAGCTGTTTTTT. Protein product: CASRRTSGNAGELFF.